A single sample gave rise to the 9 T cell receptor beta chains below, sequenced in a study of cytomegalovirus exposure and HLA in healthy donors. 60 Vbeta and 13 Jbeta primers were used in PCR. The repertoire was sequenced with immunoSEQ multiplex PCR; TCRdb's copy has only in-frame clones and lacks some. Of fewer than 150,000 clones listed, roughly 73% are singletons. Sequencing was performed on PBMCs. The receptors derive from a human donor in good health.

This clone was recorded only once. V usage is TRBV10-3 and J usage is TRBJ2-5; 9 bases fit TRBD2. This CDR3 has 15 amino acids. The V and J ends lost 4 bases and 5 bases, in that order; junction bases with no gene match: 8. Germline lookup yields CDR1 ENHRY and CDR2 SYGVKD. DNA of the CDR3: TGTGCCATCAGTGTGAGTAGCGGGGGACGGGAGACCCAGTACTTC. Translation: CAISVSSGGRETQYF.

This clone was seen only a few times. The genes are TRBV14 and TRBJ1-2; possible D gene TRBD1, 6 bases. Germline V gives CDR1 SGHDN, CDR2 FVKESK. CDR3 length: 15 amino acids. With 0 bases removed from V and 7 bases from J, the gap between germline ends came to 15 bases. CDR3: CASSQDRSRGVGYTF. In nucleotides, the CDR3 is TGTGCCAGCAGCCAAGATCGGAGCAGGGGCGTTGGCTACACCTTC.

The V and J genes are TRBV7-6 and TRBJ2-3; 8 bases map to TRBD1. This CDR3 comprises 16 residues. Germline values: CDR1 SGHVS, CDR2 FNYEAQ. V lost 1 base, J lost 2 bases, and 5 bases stayed unmatched. The CDR3 here is CASSLETGGDTDTQYF. The CDR3 nucleotides read TGTGCCAGCAGCTTAGAAACAGGGGGTGACACAGATACGCAGTATTTT.

This clone was counted once. The chain has TRBV7-6 and TRBJ2-2, with 9 bases aligning to TRBD1. This CDR3 region has 16 residues. Germline trimming cut 5 bases from V and 8 bases from J; bases unmatched to any gene: 12. CDR1 and CDR2 from the germline V gene are SGHVS and FNYEAQ. CDR3 sequence reads: CASSRTGASRRGELFF. The CDR3 nucleotides read TGTGCCAGCAGCCGGACAGGGGCGTCCCGCCGTGGGGAGCTGTTTTTT.

This clone was seen only once. The V call is TRBV4-1, the J call TRBJ1-1; the match to TRBD1 covers 9 bases. The germline V gene has CDR1 MGHRA and CDR2 YSYEKL. The CDR3 spans 15 residues. V shed 0 bases, J shed 5 bases, and the junction held 4 bases outside the gene matches. The CDR3 DNA is TGCGCCAGCAGCCAAGATAAGGGACAGGGTACTGAAGCTTTCTTT. Residues: CASSQDKGQGTEAFF.

The chain recombines TRBV30 with TRBJ2-7, with 7 bases matching TRBD2. The CDR3 runs to 14 residues. Germline-derived CDR1 and CDR2 are GTSNPN and SVGIG (reference sequence). V lost 5 bases, J lost 0 bases, and 7 bases stayed unmatched. CDR3 sequence: CAWSPSSGSYEQYF. As DNA, the CDR3 is TGTGCCTGGTCCCCTTCTAGCGGCTCCTACGAGCAGTACTTC.

This chain uses TRBV13 with TRBJ2-7; tentative D call: TRBD2 (6 bases). V gave up 1 base and J gave up 2 bases, with 9 bases separating them. Germline CDR1 PRHDT, CDR2 FYEKMQ (reference sequence). CDR3 size: 14 residues. CDR3 sequence: CASSLAGVTYEQYF. The CDR3 DNA reads as TGTGCCAGCAGCTTAGCGGGGGTTACCTACGAGCAGTACTTC.

The chain uses TRBV5-1 and TRBJ1-2; 7 bases fit TRBD1. Germline-derived CDR1 and CDR2 are SGHRS and YFSETQ. Unmatched junction bases numbered 14, after V lost 4 bases and J lost 2 bases. The CDR3 length is 17 residues. The CDR3 protein is CASSIPTGEGQNYGYTF. CDR3 bases: TGCGCCAGCAGCATCCCAACAGGGGAAGGGCAGAACTATGGCTACACCTTC.

The chain uses TRBV5-6 and TRBJ2-7, with D possibly being TRBD2 (6 bases). Germline V gene sequence: CDR1 SGHDT, CDR2 YYEEEE. Trimming left V 3 bases short and J 3 bases short, with 7 bases between. The CDR3 is made up of 12 amino acids. As DNA, the CDR3 is TGTGCCAGCAGCTCGACTAGCTACGAGCAGTACTTC. Amino acids: CASSSTSYEQYF.